These 16 T cell receptor beta chains share one sample of origin, sequenced in a study of blood T cell repertoires in COVID-19. The data were produced by immunoSEQ multiplex PCR, yet TCRdb's version contains in-frame clones alone and is incomplete. The data show some 85,000 clones, about four fifths seen once. The sample comprised peripheral blood. Receptors were obtained from a woman aged 80 or over with active or convalescent COVID-19.

The chain combines TRBV7-2 with TRBJ1-2; D remains ambiguous. V shed 2 bases and J shed 2 bases, with 12 bases lying between them. In germline, CDR1 is SGHTA, CDR2 FQGNSA. The CDR3 extends over 15 amino acids. This chain's CDR3 is CASSLYPSSNYGYTF. DNA of the CDR3: TGTGCCAGCAGCTTATATCCCTCGAGCAACTATGGCTACACCTTC.

The chain links TRBV7-9 to TRBJ2-7, with 16 positions matching TRBD2. The germline CDR1 and CDR2 sequences are SEHNR and FQNEAQ (reference sequence). Trimming cost V 2 bases and J 6 bases; bases outside gene matches: 7. The CDR3 contains 17 residues. The CDR3 region has the DNA TGTGCCAGCAGCTTAACGGGACTAGCGGGGGGGCTGGGCGAGCAGTACTTC. Its protein is CASSLTGLAGGLGEQYF.

The rearrangement joins TRBV10-3 to TRBJ1-5; unclear D gene. V lost 6 bases, J lost 3 bases, and 12 bases lay in between. Germline CDR1 ENHRY, CDR2 SYGVKD. This CDR3 region has 14 residues. The chain's CDR3 is CAIRGEGTNQPQHF. The CDR3 nucleotides are TGTGCCATCAGGGGAGAGGGAACCAATCAGCCCCAGCATTTT.

This clone was observed a handful of times. The rearrangement uses TRBV6-5 and TRBJ1-6, with TRBD1 matching 7 bases. V lost 2 bases and J lost 5; bases outside the gene matches: 0. The CDR3 spans 14 residues. Germline-derived CDR1 and CDR2 are MNHEY and SVGAGI. The CDR3 protein is CASSYGTDNSPLHF. The DNA of the CDR3 is TGTGCCAGCAGTTACGGGACAGATAATTCACCCCTCCACTTT.

The V and J genes are TRBV2 and TRBJ2-3; perhaps TRBD2 as D (7 bases). Germline values: CDR1 SNHLY, CDR2 FYNNEI. This CDR3 region has 15 residues. The V end lost 6 bases, the J end lost 0 bases, and 13 bases lay between the germline ends. CDR3 in DNA: TGTGCCAGCAGAGGGGGGGAAACTAGCACAGATACGCAGTATTTT. It yields the protein CASRGGETSTDTQYF.

The gene calls are TRBV7-2 and TRBJ1-6, with D tentatively TRBD1 (6 bases). Deletions cut 5 bases from V and 14 bases from J, with 22 bases between. Germline loops: CDR1 SGHTA, CDR2 FQGNSA. CDR3 length equals 15 residues. CDR3 protein: CASSRDGTGGRTLHF. CDR3 bases: TGTGCCAGCAGCAGAGACGGGACGGGGGGCAGGACCCTCCACTTT.

The DNA of the CDR3 is TGCGCCAGCAGCCAAGCTGCTGGCCAGGACTACGAGCAGTACTTC. Translated: CASSQAAGQDYEQYF. The V call is TRBV4-3, the J call TRBJ2-7; D not certain. The CDR3 totals 15 residues. V was shortened by 1 base and J by 3 bases, with 13 bases between the two germline ends. The V gene's germline CDR1 is LGHNA and CDR2 YSLEER.

The gene calls are TRBV10-3 and TRBJ1-4; a possible D gene is TRBD1 (5 bases). V was cut by 5 bases and J by 0 bases, with 10 bases left in between. The CDR3 totals 15 residues. Per germline, CDR1 ENHRY and CDR2 SYGVKD. This chain's CDR3 is CAISRTHATNEKLFF. The CDR3 DNA follows: TGTGCCATCAGTCGGACACATGCAACTAATGAAAAACTGTTTTTT.

The chain employs TRBV19 and TRBJ1-1; TRBD1 might be the D (5 bases). V was pared by 6 bases and J by 3 bases, with 14 bases between. CDR3 length equals 14 residues. Per germline, CDR1 LNHDA and CDR2 SQIVND (reference sequence). The CDR3 sequence is CASSPLDRHTEAFF. CDR3 DNA sequence: TGTGCCAGTAGCCCCCTCGACAGACACACTGAAGCTTTCTTT.

The genes are TRBV28 and TRBJ2-6; D is possibly TRBD2 (5 bases). This CDR3 has 15 residues. V lost 4 bases and J lost 0, with 7 bases in between. Germline-derived CDR1 and CDR2 are MDHEN and SYDVKM. Here the CDR3 reads CASSWAGSGANVLTF. The CDR3 DNA is TGTGCCAGCAGTTGGGCGGGCTCTGGGGCCAACGTCCTGACTTTC.

This chain links TRBV27 with TRBJ1-4; TRBD1 matches at 8 bases. Germline values: CDR1 MNHEY, CDR2 SMNVEV (reference sequence). V trimming: 4 bases; J trimming: 1 base; junction bases outside the gene matches: 2. This CDR3 is built from 15 residues. CDR3: CASSWTGRTNEKLFF. CDR3 nucleotide sequence: TGTGCCAGCAGTTGGACAGGGCGAACTAATGAAAAACTGTTTTTT.

This sequence joins TRBV7-9 and TRBJ1-5; 7 nucleotides agree with TRBD1. The junction had 4 bases not matched to a gene; V was cut back by 5 bases and J by 0 bases. Germline V gives CDR1 SEHNR, CDR2 FQNEAQ (reference sequence). The CDR3 totals 15 residues. The CDR3 DNA sequence: TGTGCCAGCAGCCGACAGGGAGATAGCAATCAGCCCCAGCATTTT. It is translated as CASSRQGDSNQPQHF.

This chain connects TRBV7-2 to TRBJ2-3; 7 positions match TRBD1. The CDR3 is made up of 15 amino acids. The germline gives CDR1 SGHTA, CDR2 FQGNSA. Germline trimming cut 1 base from V and 4 bases from J; bases unmatched to any gene: 5. In DNA form, the CDR3 reads TGTGCCAGCAGCTTAGTAGGGGGCGCCCCAGATACGCAGTATTTT. Its translation: CASSLVGGAPDTQYF.

The J gene is TRBJ1-6, the V gene TRBV6-6; the match to TRBD1 covers 8 bases. The V segment lost 6 bases and the J segment 8 bases; nucleotides outside the gene matches: 9. CDR3 length equals 15 residues. Germline V lookup: CDR1 MNHNY, CDR2 SVGAGI (reference sequence). CDR3 coding DNA: TGTGCCAGCAGGGCCAGACAGGGGAGTCATTCACCCCTCCACTTT. Protein product: CASRARQGSHSPLHF.

The chain recombines TRBV10-3 with TRBJ1-1; D gene ambiguous. This CDR3 is built from 16 residues. The germline V gene has CDR1 ENHRY and CDR2 SYGVKD. Trimming shortened V by 4 bases and J by 6 bases, and 21 bases separated the two germline ends. CDR3 loop: CAISGGHGRPGAEAFF. In DNA, the CDR3 is TGTGCCATCAGTGGCGGCCACGGGAGACCCGGGGCTGAAGCTTTCTTT.

A word on this clone: An end of the junction differs from the germline gene, which may be a read error. The rearrangement uses TRBV10-2 and TRBJ1-1; no clear D. This CDR3 comprises 17 residues. Germline V lookup: CDR1 WSHSY, CDR2 SAAADI. CDR3 sequence: CARRPPGASAMNTEAFF. In nucleotides, the CDR3 is TGCGCCCGCAGACCACCGGGTGCCTCGGCGATGAACACTGAAGCTTTCTTT.